The rows below give T cell receptor beta chains drawn from one sample of a study of T cells in Graves' hyperthyroidism and ophthalmopathy. TCRdb re-analysed the multiplex PCR reads in MiXCR, keeping a single row per CDR3 protein. Of 600,000 to 850,000 distinct CDR3 sequences detected, around 20% appear once; the ten largest clones hold around 15%. The sample was blood. The origin of the receptors is a woman aged 50 to 60 with Graves' hyperthyroidism that later progressed to Graves' ophthalmopathy. CDR3s include the opening cysteine and the closing phenylalanine or tryptophan. Fields, in order: J gene, D gene, clone size, V gene, CDR3 protein, CDR3 DNA. D genes are given only for firm matches. A clone size is listed for some rows: how often the clone was seen (once, few, many), or a class if it is expanded.

J gene: TRBJ2-2
D gene: -
clone size: many
V gene: TRBV2
CDR3 protein: CASSDYHVTGELFF
CDR3 DNA: TGTGCCAGCAGTGATTATCATGTAACCGGGGAGCTGTTTTTT

J gene: TRBJ1-3
D gene: -
clone size: -
V gene: TRBV7-2
CDR3 protein: CASSVRSGNTIYF
CDR3 DNA: TGTGCCAGCAGCGTGCGCTCTGGAAACACCATATATTTT

J gene: TRBJ1-1
D gene: -
clone size: many
V gene: TRBV5-8
CDR3 protein: CASSLVGVTTEAFF
CDR3 DNA: TGTGCCAGCAGCTTGGTGGGGGTGACCACTGAAGCTTTCTTT

J gene: TRBJ1-2
D gene: -
clone size: many
V gene: TRBV7-9
CDR3 protein: CASRHDSFYGYTF
CDR3 DNA: TGTGCCAGCAGACACGACAGCTTCTATGGCTACACCTTC

J gene: TRBJ1-5
D gene: -
clone size: -
V gene: TRBV20-1
CDR3 protein: CSATRRGSPQPQHF
CDR3 DNA: TGCAGTGCTACCCGTAGGGGCTCTCCTCAGCCCCAGCATTTT

J gene: TRBJ1-2
D gene: -
clone size: many
V gene: TRBV3-1
CDR3 protein: CASSQVPQGTGYTF
CDR3 DNA: TGTGCCAGCAGCCAAGTTCCCCAGGGGACTGGCTACACCTTC

J gene: TRBJ1-1
D gene: -
clone size: once
V gene: TRBV9
CDR3 protein: CASSPRDTKNTEAFF
CDR3 DNA: TGTGCCAGCAGCCCCCGGGACACCAAGAACACTGAAGCTTTCTTT

J gene: TRBJ2-7
D gene: -
clone size: few
V gene: TRBV5-1
CDR3 protein: CASSLVWGREQYF
CDR3 DNA: TGCGCCAGCAGCTTGGTGTGGGGTAGGGAGCAGTACTTC

J gene: TRBJ1-1
D gene: TRBD1
clone size: many
V gene: TRBV13
CDR3 protein: CASSLEPGQVRGEAFF
CDR3 DNA: TGTGCCAGCAGCCTCGAACCGGGACAGGTCCGGGGTGAAGCTTTCTTT

J gene: TRBJ2-3
D gene: -
clone size: -
V gene: TRBV20-1
CDR3 protein: CSARGITDTQYF
CDR3 DNA: TGCAGTGCTAGAGGTATCACAGATACGCAGTATTTT

J gene: TRBJ2-1
D gene: TRBD2
clone size: few
V gene: TRBV29-1
CDR3 protein: CSAQGRQGGTYNEQFF
CDR3 DNA: TGCAGCGCACAAGGGCGGCAGGGAGGGACCTACAATGAGCAGTTCTTC

J gene: TRBJ1-1
D gene: -
clone size: many
V gene: TRBV12-3/TRBV12-4
CDR3 protein: CASSLNGFSTEAFF
CDR3 DNA: TGTGCCAGCAGTTTAAACGGGTTTAGCACTGAAGCTTTCTTT

J gene: TRBJ1-1
D gene: -
clone size: many
V gene: TRBV5-1
CDR3 protein: CASSLNTFEGTEAFF
CDR3 DNA: TGCGCCAGCAGCCTCAACACCTTCGAGGGCACTGAAGCTTTCTTT

J gene: TRBJ2-3
D gene: -
clone size: -
V gene: TRBV20-1
CDR3 protein: CSARDSLVVDTQYF
CDR3 DNA: TGCAGTGCTAGAGACTCGTTAGTAGTTGATACGCAGTATTTT

J gene: TRBJ1-1
D gene: TRBD1
clone size: few
V gene: TRBV9
CDR3 protein: CASSAQGVRGTEAFF
CDR3 DNA: TGTGCCAGCAGCGCCCAGGGGGTGAGGGGCACTGAAGCTTTCTTT

J gene: TRBJ2-7
D gene: TRBD2
clone size: many
V gene: TRBV20-1
CDR3 protein: CSARVSGGVEQYF
CDR3 DNA: TGCAGTGCTAGAGTCAGCGGGGGGGTCGAGCAGTACTTC

J gene: TRBJ1-6
D gene: TRBD1
clone size: few
V gene: TRBV13
CDR3 protein: CASSASTGGGPTLHF
CDR3 DNA: TGTGCCAGCAGCGCATCGACAGGGGGCGGCCCCACCCTCCACTTT

J gene: TRBJ2-1
D gene: TRBD2
clone size: many
V gene: TRBV5-1
CDR3 protein: CASSQMLAGGPVEQFF
CDR3 DNA: TGCGCCAGCAGCCAAATGTTAGCGGGGGGGCCGGTTGAGCAGTTCTTC

J gene: TRBJ2-3
D gene: -
clone size: many
V gene: TRBV12-3/TRBV12-4
CDR3 protein: CASSEHRNTQYF
CDR3 DNA: TGTGCCAGCAGTGAACACCGGAATACGCAGTATTTT

J gene: TRBJ2-5
D gene: -
clone size: many
V gene: TRBV3-1
CDR3 protein: CASSPQRLGYTETQYF
CDR3 DNA: TGTGCCAGCAGCCCTCAACGACTAGGATACACAGAGACCCAGTACTTC

J gene: TRBJ1-1
D gene: -
clone size: many
V gene: TRBV30
CDR3 protein: CALTGQEGSEAFF
CDR3 DNA: TGTGCCCTAACCGGGCAAGAGGGGTCTGAAGCTTTCTTT

J gene: TRBJ1-5
D gene: -
clone size: many
V gene: TRBV7-8
CDR3 protein: CASSPIGGINQPQHF
CDR3 DNA: TGTGCCAGCAGCCCAATAGGAGGGATCAATCAGCCCCAGCATTTT

J gene: TRBJ2-7
D gene: -
clone size: -
V gene: TRBV6-1
CDR3 protein: CASRQTGDEQYF
CDR3 DNA: TGTGCCAGCAGGCAAACAGGAGACGAGCAGTACTTC

J gene: TRBJ2-5
D gene: -
clone size: many
V gene: TRBV2
CDR3 protein: CASIWTAARETQYF
CDR3 DNA: TGTGCCAGCATATGGACCGCTGCCCGAGAGACCCAGTACTTC

J gene: TRBJ1-6
D gene: TRBD1
clone size: few
V gene: TRBV27
CDR3 protein: CASKVPTGNSPLHF
CDR3 DNA: TGTGCCAGCAAGGTGCCGACAGGGAACTCACCCCTCCACTTT

J gene: TRBJ1-2
D gene: TRBD1
clone size: many
V gene: TRBV2
CDR3 protein: CASSGNRGEGYTF
CDR3 DNA: TGTGCCAGCAGTGGGAACAGGGGGGAAGGCTACACCTTC

J gene: TRBJ2-1
D gene: -
clone size: -
V gene: TRBV6-7
CDR3 protein: CASSFNARGLYNEQFF
CDR3 DNA: TGTGCCAGCAGTTTCAACGCGCGGGGACTTTACAATGAGCAGTTCTTC

J gene: TRBJ1-1
D gene: -
clone size: few
V gene: TRBV27
CDR3 protein: CASSLLGRAEAFF
CDR3 DNA: TGTGCCAGCAGTTTACTCGGCCGGGCTGAAGCTTTCTTT

J gene: TRBJ2-3
D gene: TRBD1
clone size: -
V gene: TRBV6-2/TRBV6-3
CDR3 protein: CAGSGGQGITPSTDTQYF
CDR3 DNA: TGTGCCGGCAGTGGCGGACAGGGAATCACCCCTAGCACAGATACGCAGTATTTT

J gene: TRBJ2-5
D gene: -
clone size: many
V gene: TRBV6-2/TRBV6-3
CDR3 protein: CASSYSTEEMETQYF
CDR3 DNA: TGTGCCAGCAGTTACTCGACCGAGGAAATGGAGACCCAGTACTTC

J gene: TRBJ1-1
D gene: TRBD1
clone size: few
V gene: TRBV5-1
CDR3 protein: CASSTDRGYGAFF
CDR3 DNA: TGCGCCAGCAGCACGGACAGGGGCTATGGAGCTTTCTTT

J gene: TRBJ2-5
D gene: TRBD2
clone size: -
V gene: TRBV11-2
CDR3 protein: CASSFGISGEQETQYF
CDR3 DNA: TGTGCCAGCAGCTTTGGTATTAGCGGGGAACAAGAGACCCAGTACTTC

J gene: TRBJ2-1
D gene: -
clone size: many
V gene: TRBV9
CDR3 protein: CASSVDGVDEQFF
CDR3 DNA: TGTGCCAGCAGCGTAGATGGGGTTGATGAGCAGTTCTTC

J gene: TRBJ2-7
D gene: -
clone size: -
V gene: TRBV18
CDR3 protein: CVSSPNQRTYEQYF
CDR3 DNA: TGTGTCAGCTCACCGAATCAGCGAACCTACGAGCAGTACTTC

J gene: TRBJ2-7
D gene: TRBD1
clone size: -
V gene: TRBV5-1
CDR3 protein: CASSSGQASYEQYF
CDR3 DNA: TGCGCCAGCAGCTCCGGACAGGCTTCCTACGAGCAGTACTTC

J gene: TRBJ1-2
D gene: TRBD1
clone size: few
V gene: TRBV2
CDR3 protein: CASSSTGVFDYTF
CDR3 DNA: TGTGCCAGTTCTTCTACAGGGGTTTTTGACTACACCTTC

J gene: TRBJ2-2
D gene: -
clone size: -
V gene: TRBV5-1
CDR3 protein: CASSLEAELGELFF
CDR3 DNA: TGCGCCAGCAGCTTGGAGGCCGAACTAGGGGAGCTGTTTTTT

J gene: TRBJ1-4
D gene: TRBD1
clone size: -
V gene: TRBV3-1
CDR3 protein: CASSQYGQGMGNEKLFF
CDR3 DNA: TGTGCCAGCAGCCAATATGGACAGGGTATGGGAAATGAAAAACTGTTTTTT

J gene: TRBJ2-5
D gene: TRBD2
clone size: -
V gene: TRBV7-6
CDR3 protein: CASSRGLAGGSQETQYF
CDR3 DNA: TGTGCCAGCAGCCGAGGACTAGCGGGGGGCAGTCAAGAGACCCAGTACTTC

J gene: TRBJ2-2
D gene: TRBD2
clone size: few
V gene: TRBV9
CDR3 protein: CASSAGTSGGVGELFF
CDR3 DNA: TGTGCCAGCAGCGCAGGGACTAGCGGGGGCGTTGGGGAGCTGTTTTTT

J gene: TRBJ2-7
D gene: TRBD2
clone size: many
V gene: TRBV5-1
CDR3 protein: CASSSIIAGTYEQYF
CDR3 DNA: TGCGCCAGCAGCAGTATTATAGCGGGGACCTACGAGCAGTACTTC

J gene: TRBJ1-1
D gene: -
clone size: -
V gene: TRBV6-2/TRBV6-3
CDR3 protein: CASSYGGRAGNTEAFF
CDR3 DNA: TGTGCCAGCAGTTACGGGGGCAGGGCGGGGAACACTGAAGCTTTCTTT

J gene: TRBJ1-5
D gene: -
clone size: few
V gene: TRBV4-1
CDR3 protein: CASSQVWGGNQPQHF
CDR3 DNA: TGCGCCAGCAGCCAAGTTTGGGGCGGCAATCAGCCCCAGCATTTT

J gene: TRBJ2-4
D gene: -
clone size: few
V gene: TRBV20-1
CDR3 protein: CSASRPAKNIQYF
CDR3 DNA: TGCAGTGCTAGTAGGCCAGCCAAAAACATTCAGTACTTC

J gene: TRBJ1-4
D gene: -
clone size: few
V gene: TRBV7-9
CDR3 protein: CASSPITGLHEKLFF
CDR3 DNA: TGTGCCAGCAGCCCAATCACAGGGCTGCACGAAAAACTGTTTTTT

J gene: TRBJ2-7
D gene: -
clone size: few
V gene: TRBV7-9
CDR3 protein: CASSLGVGTDEQYF
CDR3 DNA: TGTGCCAGCAGCTTAGGCGTGGGGACCGACGAGCAGTACTTC

J gene: TRBJ1-4
D gene: TRBD1
clone size: -
V gene: TRBV6-2/TRBV6-3
CDR3 protein: CASSRTGTPGKLSF
CDR3 DNA: TGTGCCAGCAGTCGGACAGGGACCCCAGGAAAACTGTCTTTT

J gene: TRBJ2-3
D gene: TRBD2
clone size: -
V gene: TRBV6-1
CDR3 protein: CASSEMGGGADTQYF
CDR3 DNA: TGTGCCAGCAGTGAGATGGGGGGGGGGGCAGATACGCAGTATTTT